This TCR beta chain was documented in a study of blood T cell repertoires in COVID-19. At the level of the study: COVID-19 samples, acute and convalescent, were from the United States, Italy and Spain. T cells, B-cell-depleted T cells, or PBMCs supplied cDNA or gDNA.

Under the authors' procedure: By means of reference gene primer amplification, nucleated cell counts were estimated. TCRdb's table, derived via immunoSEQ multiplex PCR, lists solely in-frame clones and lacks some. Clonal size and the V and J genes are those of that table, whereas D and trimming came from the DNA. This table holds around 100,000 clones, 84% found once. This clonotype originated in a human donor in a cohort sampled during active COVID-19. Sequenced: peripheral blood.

The CDR3, as DNA: TGCGCCAGCAGCCAAGGATCTAGCGGGGTAGCCAAAAACATTCAGTACTTC. Protein product: CASSQGSSGVAKNIQYF. The J gene is TRBJ2-4, the V gene TRBV4-1; 9 nucleotides line up with TRBD2. Trimming cost V 1 base and J 0 bases; bases outside gene matches: 4. The CDR3 contains 17 residues. Germline-derived CDR1 and CDR2 are MGHRA and YSYEKL.